The present T cell receptor beta chain was sequenced within a study of T cell responses to AZD1222 COVID-19 vaccine. A word on this clone: Its antigen is still unknown.

Whole-study findings and limits: The study found Spike-specific TCR breadth and depth rose after two AZD1222 doses. The peak T cell response came first, and repertoires were sampled only after it.

Sequencing was performed with immunoSEQ multiplex PCR; in TCRdb, only in-frame clones are kept and a portion is missing. The table shows 150,000 to 200,000 clones, with about 89% occurring only once. This CDR3 comprises 16 residues. CDR1 LNHNV and CDR2 YYDKDF come from the germline V gene (reference sequence). Trimming removed 3 bases from V and 0 bases from J; junction bases left unmatched: 5. The V gene is TRBV15, the J gene TRBJ1-3; 7 bases align to TRBD1. The origin of this receptor is an adult who received the AZD1222 COVID-19 vaccine. This material consisted of peripheral blood, taken 28 days after the second AZD1222 dose. CDR3 sequence (DNA): TGTGCCACCAGCAGCCTGGGACAGAACTCTGGAAACACCATATATTTT. Its translation is CATSSLGQNSGNTIYF.